This TCR beta chain was sequenced in a study of CD8 T cells in ankylosing spondylitis. By quantitative 5'-RACE with molecular barcodes, the TCR beta libraries were made. TCRdb reprocessed the 5' RACE reads with MiXCR, giving one entry per CDR3 protein. The data show a few hundred thousand distinct CDR3 sequences, around a tenth seen once. CDR1 ENHRY and CDR2 SYGVKD come from the germline V gene. The V and J ends lost 4 bases and 6 bases respectively, with 10 bases between them. The CDR3 contains 12 residues. Whole-study findings and limits: Previously reported in reactive arthritis synovial fluid and blood were some of the motif variants.

This clonotype has ten or more counts. Antigen specificity is unknown. The V gene is TRBV10-3, the J gene TRBJ2-7; possible D gene TRBD1, 6 bases. Sequenced input: blood, either unsorted or a sorted T cell fraction (not recorded which). This clonotype was sampled from a female donor with ankylosing spondylitis or in good health (not recorded which). As DNA, the CDR3 is TGTGCCATCAGTGGTGTAGGGGGCGAGCAGTACTTC. This sequence encodes CAISGVGGEQYF.